This T cell receptor (beta chain) was documented in a study of T cell responses to AZD1222 COVID-19 vaccine. Study-level findings and limits: No day 14 peak samples; only post-peak repertoires were characterized.

Germline V CDR1 and CDR2: LGHNA, YNFKEQ. V dropped 4 bases and J dropped 6 bases, with 17 bases sitting between them. CDR3 size: 15 residues. This table comes from immunoSEQ multiplex PCR, and its TCRdb copy is limited to in-frame clones, with some not included. The sample lists 96,000 or so clones, approximately 87% seen once, with about 28% in the top ten. Turning to this clone: Its antigen is unknown.

This TCR derives from an adult in good health. The sequencing used peripheral blood, collected on day 0 of AZD1222 vaccination. This sequence joins TRBV4-2 and TRBJ2-3; a weak D match, TRBD2 (5 bases). In DNA form, the CDR3 reads TGTGCCAGCAGCCCAGGAGCGGAGCTCGGGGATACGCAGTATTTT. It is translated as CASSPGAELGDTQYF.